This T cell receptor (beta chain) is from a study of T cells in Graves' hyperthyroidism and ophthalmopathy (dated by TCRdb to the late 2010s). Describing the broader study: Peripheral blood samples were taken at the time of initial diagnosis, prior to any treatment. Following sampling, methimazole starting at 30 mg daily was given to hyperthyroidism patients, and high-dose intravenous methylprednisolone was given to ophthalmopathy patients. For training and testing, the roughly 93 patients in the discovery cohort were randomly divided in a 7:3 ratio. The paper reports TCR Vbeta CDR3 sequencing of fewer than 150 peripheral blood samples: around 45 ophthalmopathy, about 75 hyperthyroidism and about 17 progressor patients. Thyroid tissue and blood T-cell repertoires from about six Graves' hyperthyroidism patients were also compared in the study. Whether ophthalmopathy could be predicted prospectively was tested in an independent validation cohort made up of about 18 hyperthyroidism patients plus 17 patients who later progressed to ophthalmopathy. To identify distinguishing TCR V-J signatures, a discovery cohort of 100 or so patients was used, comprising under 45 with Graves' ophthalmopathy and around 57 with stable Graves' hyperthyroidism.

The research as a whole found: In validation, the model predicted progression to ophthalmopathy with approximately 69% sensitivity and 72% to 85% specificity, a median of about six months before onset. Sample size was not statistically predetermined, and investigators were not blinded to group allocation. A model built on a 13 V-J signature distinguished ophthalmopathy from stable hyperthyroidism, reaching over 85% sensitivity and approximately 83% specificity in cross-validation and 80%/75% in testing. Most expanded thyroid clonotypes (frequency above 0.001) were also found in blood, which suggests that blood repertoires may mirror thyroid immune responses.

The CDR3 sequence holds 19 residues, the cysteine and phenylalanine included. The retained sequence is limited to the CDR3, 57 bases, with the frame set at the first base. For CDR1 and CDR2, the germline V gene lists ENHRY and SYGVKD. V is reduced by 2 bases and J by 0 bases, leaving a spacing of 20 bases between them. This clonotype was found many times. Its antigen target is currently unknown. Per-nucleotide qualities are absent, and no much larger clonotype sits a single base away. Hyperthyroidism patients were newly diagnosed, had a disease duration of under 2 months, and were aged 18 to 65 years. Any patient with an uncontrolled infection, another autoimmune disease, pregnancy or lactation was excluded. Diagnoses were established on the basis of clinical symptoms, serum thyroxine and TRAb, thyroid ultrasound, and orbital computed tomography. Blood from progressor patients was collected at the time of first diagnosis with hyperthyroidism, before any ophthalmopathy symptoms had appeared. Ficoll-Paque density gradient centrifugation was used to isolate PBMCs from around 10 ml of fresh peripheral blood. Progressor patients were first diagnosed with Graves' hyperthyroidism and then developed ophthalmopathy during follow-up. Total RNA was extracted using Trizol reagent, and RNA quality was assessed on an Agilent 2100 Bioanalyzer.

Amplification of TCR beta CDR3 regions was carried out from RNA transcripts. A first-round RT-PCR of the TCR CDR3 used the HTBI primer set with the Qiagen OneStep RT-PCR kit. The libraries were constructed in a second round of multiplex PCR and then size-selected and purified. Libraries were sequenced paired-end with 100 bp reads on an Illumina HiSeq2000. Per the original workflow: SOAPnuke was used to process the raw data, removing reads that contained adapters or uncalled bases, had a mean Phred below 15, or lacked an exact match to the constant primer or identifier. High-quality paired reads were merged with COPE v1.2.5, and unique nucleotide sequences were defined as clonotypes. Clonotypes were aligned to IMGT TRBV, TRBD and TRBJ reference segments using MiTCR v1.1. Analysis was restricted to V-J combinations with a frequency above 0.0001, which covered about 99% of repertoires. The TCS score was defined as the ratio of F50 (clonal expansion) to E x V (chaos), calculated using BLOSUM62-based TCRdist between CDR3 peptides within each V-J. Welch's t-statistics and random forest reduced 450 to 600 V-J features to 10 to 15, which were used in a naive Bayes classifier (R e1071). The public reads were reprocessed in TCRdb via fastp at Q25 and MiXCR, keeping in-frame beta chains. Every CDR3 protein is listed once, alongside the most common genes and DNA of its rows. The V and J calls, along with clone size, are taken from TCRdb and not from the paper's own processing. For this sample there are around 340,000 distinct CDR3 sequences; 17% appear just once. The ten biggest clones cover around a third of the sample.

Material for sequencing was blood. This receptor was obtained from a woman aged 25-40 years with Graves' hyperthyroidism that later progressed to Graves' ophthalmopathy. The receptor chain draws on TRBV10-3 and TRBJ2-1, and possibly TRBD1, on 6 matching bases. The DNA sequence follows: TGTGCCATCAGTGAGGGGGGCCAGACCGCGCTTAGCTCCTACAATGAGCAGTTCTTC. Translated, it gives CAISEGGQTALSSYNEQFF.